Sequencing of this TCR beta chain was carried out in a study of Ad26.COV2.S vaccination and SARS-CoV-2 variants. At the level of the study: The donor belonged to the COV1001 Ad26.COV2.S trial arm.

Specified treatment: roughly 19 received Ad26.COV2.S at low or high dose, single or two shots; 5 received placebo; per-sample allocation not given. Sampling occurred on day 63 after the first vaccine or placebo injection. Germline CDR1 reads MNHEY; CDR2 reads SVGEGT. This CDR3 has 14 residues. Deletions cut 6 bases from V and 6 bases from J, with 16 bases between. Sequenced by immunoSEQ multiplex PCR; TCRdb stores in-frame clones only, minus some. The sample holds around 300,000 clones, about 86% seen once. This clone appeared a single time. Its matching antigen is unknown. Whole-study results and caveats: Among vaccine recipients, spike-specific TCR breadth exceeded that of placebo recipients. Marked by substantial breadth, spike-specific CD8+ and CD4+ T cell responses were reportedly seen after vaccination.

The source was peripheral blood, collected in a trial of Ad26.COV2.S vaccine versus placebo. The chain employs TRBV6-2 or TRBV6-3 and TRBJ2-3; tentative D call: TRBD2 (7 bases). The sequence was obtained from a person between 18 and 65 years old who received the Ad26.COV2.S COVID-19 vaccine or a placebo. For the CDR3, the DNA is TGTGCCAGCAGCCCAATACGGGGGGCGGATACGCAGTATTTT. Translation gives CASSPIRGADTQYF.